This T cell receptor beta chain was retrieved from a study of T cell responses to AZD1222 COVID-19 vaccine. Here immunoSEQ multiplex PCR was the method, and the copy in TCRdb shows in-frame clones only, minus some. This table holds 95,000 to 150,000 clones, roughly 90% found once. Germline V lookup: CDR1 SGHVS, CDR2 FNYEAQ. V lost 5 bases and J 2 bases, leaving 7 bases between the germline ends. The CDR3 consists of 12 residues. This receptor was obtained from an adult in good health. The sequenced sample was peripheral blood, obtained on day 0 of MenACWY control vaccination. This chain links TRBV7-6 with TRBJ2-7; D is undetermined. CDR3 sequence reads: CASSHGPYEQYF. CDR3 coding DNA: TGTGCCAGCAGCCACGGACCCTACGAGCAGTACTTC.